This T cell receptor beta chain was captured in a study of shared clonotypes between healthy human individuals. Study summary: The plates for each donor numbered three CD4 naive, three CD4 memory, two CD8 naive and one CD8 memory.

This clone was observed a few times. From CD4+ cells came CD45RA+ naive and CD45RA-negative memory subsets. Generated by immunoSEQ multiplex PCR, the TCRdb table keeps only in-frame clones and is missing some. Of about 680,000 clones in the sample, more than 70% are singletons; the top ten hold 1.5% to 2%. Specimen: memory CD4+ T cells sorted from blood. The subset was: CD45RA-negative fraction. This TCR was recovered from a woman aged 25-40 years in good health.

The CDR3 region has the DNA TGCGCCAGCAGCTTGAACAGGGGGCCGAGCGGGGAGCTGTTTTTT. As protein: CASSLNRGPSGELFF. The chain combines TRBV5-1 with TRBJ2-2; 9 positions match TRBD1. The junction had 5 bases not matched to a gene; V was cut back by 1 base and J by 7 bases. Germline V gene data show CDR1 as SGHRS and CDR2 as YFSETQ. The CDR3 contains 15 residues.